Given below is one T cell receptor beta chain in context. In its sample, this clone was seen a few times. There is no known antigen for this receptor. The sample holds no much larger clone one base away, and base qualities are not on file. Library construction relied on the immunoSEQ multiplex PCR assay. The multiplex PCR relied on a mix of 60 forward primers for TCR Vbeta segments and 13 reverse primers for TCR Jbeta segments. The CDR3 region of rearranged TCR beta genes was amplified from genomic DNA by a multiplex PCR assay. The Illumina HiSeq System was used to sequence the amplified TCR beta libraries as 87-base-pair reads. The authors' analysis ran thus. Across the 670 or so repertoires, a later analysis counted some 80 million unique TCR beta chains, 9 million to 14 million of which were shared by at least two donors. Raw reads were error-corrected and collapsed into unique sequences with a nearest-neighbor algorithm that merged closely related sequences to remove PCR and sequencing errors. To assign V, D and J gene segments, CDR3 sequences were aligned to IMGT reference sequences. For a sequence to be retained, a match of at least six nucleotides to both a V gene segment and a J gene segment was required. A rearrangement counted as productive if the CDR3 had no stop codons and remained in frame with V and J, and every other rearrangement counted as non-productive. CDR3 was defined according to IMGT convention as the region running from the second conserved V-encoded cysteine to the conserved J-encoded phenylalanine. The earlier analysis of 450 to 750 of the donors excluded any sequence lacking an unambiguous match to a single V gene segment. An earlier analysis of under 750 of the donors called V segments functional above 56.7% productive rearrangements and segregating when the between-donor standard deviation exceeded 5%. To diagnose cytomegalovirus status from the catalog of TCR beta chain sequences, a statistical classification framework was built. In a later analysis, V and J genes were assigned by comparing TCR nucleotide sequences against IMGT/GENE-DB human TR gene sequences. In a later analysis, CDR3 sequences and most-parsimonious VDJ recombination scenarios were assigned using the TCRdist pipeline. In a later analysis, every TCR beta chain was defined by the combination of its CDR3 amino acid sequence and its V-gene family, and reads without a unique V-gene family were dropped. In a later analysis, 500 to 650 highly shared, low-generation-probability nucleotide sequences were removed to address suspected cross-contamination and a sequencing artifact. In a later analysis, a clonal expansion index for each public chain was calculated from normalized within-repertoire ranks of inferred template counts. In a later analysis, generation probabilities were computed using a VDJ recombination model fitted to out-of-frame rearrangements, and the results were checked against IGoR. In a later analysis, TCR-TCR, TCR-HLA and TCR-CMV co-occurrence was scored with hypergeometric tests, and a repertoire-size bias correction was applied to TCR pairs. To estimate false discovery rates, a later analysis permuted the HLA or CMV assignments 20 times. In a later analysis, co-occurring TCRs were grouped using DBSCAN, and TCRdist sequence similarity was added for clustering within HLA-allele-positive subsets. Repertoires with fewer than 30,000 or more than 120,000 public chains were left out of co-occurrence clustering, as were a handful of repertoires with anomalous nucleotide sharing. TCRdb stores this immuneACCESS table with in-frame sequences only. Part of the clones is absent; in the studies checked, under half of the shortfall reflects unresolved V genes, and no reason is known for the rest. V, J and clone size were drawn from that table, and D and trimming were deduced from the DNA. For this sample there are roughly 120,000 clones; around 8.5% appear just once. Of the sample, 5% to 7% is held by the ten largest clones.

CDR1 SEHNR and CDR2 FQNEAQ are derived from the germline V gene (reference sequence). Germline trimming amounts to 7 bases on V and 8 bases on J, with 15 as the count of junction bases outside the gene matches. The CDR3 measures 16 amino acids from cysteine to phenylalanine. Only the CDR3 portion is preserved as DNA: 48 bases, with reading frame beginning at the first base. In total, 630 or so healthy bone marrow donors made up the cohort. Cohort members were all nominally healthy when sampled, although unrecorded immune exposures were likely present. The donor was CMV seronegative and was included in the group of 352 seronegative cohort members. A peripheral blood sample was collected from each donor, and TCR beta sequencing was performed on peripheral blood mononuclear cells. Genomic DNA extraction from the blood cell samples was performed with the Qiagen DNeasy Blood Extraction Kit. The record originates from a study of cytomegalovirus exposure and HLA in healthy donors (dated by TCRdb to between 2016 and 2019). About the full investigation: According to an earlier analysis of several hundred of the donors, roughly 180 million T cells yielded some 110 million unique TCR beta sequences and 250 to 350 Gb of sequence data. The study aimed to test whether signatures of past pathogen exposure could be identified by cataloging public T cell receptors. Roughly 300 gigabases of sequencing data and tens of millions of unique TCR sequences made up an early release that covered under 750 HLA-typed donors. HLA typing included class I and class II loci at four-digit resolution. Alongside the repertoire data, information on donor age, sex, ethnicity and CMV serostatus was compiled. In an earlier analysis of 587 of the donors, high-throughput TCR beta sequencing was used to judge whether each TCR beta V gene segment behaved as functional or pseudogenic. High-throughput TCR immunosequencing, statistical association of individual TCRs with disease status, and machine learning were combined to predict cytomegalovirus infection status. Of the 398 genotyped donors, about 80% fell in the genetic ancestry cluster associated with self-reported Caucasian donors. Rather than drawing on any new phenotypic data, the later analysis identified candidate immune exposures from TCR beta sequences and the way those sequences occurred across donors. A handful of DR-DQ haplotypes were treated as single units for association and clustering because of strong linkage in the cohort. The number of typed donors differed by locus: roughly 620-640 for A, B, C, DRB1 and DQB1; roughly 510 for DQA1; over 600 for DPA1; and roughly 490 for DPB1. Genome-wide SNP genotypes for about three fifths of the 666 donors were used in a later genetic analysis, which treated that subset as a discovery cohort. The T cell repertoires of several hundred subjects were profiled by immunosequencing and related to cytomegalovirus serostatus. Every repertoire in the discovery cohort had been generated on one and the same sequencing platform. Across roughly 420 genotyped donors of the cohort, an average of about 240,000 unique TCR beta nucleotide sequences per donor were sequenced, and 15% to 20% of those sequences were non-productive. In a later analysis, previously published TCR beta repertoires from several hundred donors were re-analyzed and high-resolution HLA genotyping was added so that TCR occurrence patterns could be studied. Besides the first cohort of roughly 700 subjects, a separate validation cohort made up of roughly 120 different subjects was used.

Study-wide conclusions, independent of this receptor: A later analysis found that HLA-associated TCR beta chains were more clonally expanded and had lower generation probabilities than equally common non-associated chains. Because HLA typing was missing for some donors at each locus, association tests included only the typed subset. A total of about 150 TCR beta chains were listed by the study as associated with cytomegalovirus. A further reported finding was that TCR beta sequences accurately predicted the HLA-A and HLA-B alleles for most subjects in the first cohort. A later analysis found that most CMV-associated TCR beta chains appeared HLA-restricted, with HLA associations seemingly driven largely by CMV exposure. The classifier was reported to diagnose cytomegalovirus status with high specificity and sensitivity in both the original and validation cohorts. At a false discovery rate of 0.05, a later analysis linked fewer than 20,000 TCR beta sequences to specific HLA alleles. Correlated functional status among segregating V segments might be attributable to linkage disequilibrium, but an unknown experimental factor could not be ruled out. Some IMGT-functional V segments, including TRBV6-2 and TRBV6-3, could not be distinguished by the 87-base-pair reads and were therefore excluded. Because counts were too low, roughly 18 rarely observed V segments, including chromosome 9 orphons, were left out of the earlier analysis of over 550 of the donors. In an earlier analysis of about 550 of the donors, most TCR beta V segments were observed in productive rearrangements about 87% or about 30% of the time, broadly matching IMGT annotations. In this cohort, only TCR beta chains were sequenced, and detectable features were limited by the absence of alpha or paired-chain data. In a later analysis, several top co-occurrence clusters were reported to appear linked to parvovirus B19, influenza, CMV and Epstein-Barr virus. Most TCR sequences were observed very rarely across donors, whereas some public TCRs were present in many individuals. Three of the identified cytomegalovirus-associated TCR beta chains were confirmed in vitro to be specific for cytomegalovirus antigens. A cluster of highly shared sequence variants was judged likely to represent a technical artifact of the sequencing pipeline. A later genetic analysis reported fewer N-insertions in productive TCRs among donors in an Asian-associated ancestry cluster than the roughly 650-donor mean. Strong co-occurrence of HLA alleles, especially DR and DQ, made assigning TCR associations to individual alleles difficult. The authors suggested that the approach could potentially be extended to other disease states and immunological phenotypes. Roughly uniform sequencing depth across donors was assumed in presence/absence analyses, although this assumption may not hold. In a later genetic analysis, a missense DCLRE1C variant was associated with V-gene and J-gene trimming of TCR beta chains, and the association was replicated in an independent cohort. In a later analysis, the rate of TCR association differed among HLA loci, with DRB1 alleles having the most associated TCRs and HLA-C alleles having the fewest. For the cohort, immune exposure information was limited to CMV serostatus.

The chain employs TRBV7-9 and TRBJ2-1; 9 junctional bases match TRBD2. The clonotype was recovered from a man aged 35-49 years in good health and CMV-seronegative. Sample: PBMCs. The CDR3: CASTQELAGNSYEQFF. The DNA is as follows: TGTGCCAGCACCCAGGAGCTAGCGGGGAATTCGTATGAGCAGTTCTTC.